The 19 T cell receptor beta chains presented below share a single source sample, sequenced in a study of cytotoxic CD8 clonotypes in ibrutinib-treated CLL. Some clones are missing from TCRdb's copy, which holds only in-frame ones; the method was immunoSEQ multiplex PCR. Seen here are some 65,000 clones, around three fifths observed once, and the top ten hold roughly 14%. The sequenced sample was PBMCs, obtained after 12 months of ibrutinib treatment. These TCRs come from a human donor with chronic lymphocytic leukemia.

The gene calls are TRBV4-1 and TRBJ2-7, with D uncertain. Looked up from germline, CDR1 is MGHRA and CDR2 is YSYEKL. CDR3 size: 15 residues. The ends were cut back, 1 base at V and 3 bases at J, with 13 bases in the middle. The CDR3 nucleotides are TGCGCCAGCAGCCAAGGCTGTATCCTAGGCTACGAGCAGTACGTC. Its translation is CASSQGCILGYEQYV.

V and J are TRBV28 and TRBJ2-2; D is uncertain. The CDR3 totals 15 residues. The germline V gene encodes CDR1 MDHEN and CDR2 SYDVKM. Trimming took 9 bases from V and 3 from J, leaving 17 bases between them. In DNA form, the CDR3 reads TGTGCCAGTAACAACGGTGGACGGGACACCGGGGAGCTGTTTTTT. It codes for CASNNGGRDTGELFF.

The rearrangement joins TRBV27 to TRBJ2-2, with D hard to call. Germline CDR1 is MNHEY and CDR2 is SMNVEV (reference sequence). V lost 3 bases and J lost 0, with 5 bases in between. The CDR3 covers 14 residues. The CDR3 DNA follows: TGTGCCAGCAGTTTTAGAGCGAACACCGGGGAGCTGTTTTTT. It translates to CASSFRANTGELFF.

CDR3 in amino acids: CASSLDTDQPQHF. The CDR3 nucleotides are TGCGCCAGCAGCTTGGATACAGATCAGCCCCAGCATTTT. The chain is built from TRBV5-1 and TRBJ1-5; D gene unclear. CDR3 length: 13 amino acids. Germline V gene sequence: CDR1 SGHRS, CDR2 YFSETQ. Trimming shortened V by 0 bases and J by 5 bases, and 6 bases separated the two germline ends.

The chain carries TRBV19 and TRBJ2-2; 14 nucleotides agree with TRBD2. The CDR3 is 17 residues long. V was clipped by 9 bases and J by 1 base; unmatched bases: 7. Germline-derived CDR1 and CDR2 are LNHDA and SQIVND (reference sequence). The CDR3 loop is CASKTSGRARNTGELFF. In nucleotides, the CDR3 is TGTGCCAGCAAGACTAGCGGGAGGGCTCGGAACACCGGGGAGCTGTTTTTT.

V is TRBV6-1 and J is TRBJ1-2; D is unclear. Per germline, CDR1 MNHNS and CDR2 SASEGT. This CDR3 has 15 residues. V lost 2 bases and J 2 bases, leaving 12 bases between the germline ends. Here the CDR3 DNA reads TGTGCCAGCAGTGAAATGGAGAGCTTCAACTATGGCTACACCTTC. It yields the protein CASSEMESFNYGYTF.

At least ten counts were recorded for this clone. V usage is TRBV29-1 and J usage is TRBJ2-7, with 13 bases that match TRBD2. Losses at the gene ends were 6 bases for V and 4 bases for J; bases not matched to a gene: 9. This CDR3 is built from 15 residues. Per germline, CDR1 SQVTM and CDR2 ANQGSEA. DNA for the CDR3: TGCAGCGTCCGAATCTGGACTAGCGGGAGTTACGAGCAGTACTTC. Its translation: CSVRIWTSGSYEQYF.

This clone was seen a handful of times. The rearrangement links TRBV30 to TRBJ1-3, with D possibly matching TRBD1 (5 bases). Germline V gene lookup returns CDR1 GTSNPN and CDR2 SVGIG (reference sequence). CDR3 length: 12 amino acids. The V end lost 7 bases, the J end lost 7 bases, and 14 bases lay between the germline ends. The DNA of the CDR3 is TGTGCCTCCGCGGGGGTCTGGAACACCATATATTTT. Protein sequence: CASAGVWNTIYF.

The chain's CDR3 is CASTPGFGNEKLFF. CDR3 bases: TGCGCCAGCACACCGGGGTTTGGAAATGAAAAACTGTTTTTT. The chain has TRBV5-1 and TRBJ1-4, with D hard to call. CDR1 is SGHRS and CDR2 is YFSETQ in the germline V gene. The CDR3 contains 14 residues. V lost 6 bases and J 5 bases, leaving 14 bases between the germline ends.

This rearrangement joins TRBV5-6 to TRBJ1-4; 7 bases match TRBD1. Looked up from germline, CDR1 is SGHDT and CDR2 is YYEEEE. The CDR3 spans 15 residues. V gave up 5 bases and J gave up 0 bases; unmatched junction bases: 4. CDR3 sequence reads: CASRPGGATNEKLFF. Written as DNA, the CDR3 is TGTGCCAGCAGACCAGGGGGGGCAACTAATGAAAAACTGTTTTTT.

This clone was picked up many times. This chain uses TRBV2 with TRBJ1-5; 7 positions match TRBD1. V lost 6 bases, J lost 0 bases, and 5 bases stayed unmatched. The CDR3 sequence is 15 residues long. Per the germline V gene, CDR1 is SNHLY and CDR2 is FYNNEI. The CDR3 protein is CASRQGVISNQPQHF. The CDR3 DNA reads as TGTGCCAGCAGGCAGGGGGTTATTAGCAATCAGCCCCAGCATTTT.

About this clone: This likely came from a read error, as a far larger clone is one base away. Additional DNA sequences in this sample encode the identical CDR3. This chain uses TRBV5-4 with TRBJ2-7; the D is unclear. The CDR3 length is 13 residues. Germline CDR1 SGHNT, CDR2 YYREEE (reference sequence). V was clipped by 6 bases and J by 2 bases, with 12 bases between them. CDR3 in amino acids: CASNPQDAYEQYF. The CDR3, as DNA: TGTGCCAGCAATCCCCAGGATGCCTACGAGCAGTACTTC.

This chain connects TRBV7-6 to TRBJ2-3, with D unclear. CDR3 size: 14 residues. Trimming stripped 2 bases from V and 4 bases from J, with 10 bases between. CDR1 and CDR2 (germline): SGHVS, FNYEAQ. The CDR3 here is CASSLSLSPDTQYF. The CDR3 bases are TGTGCCAGCAGCTTAAGTCTGTCCCCAGATACGCAGTATTTT.

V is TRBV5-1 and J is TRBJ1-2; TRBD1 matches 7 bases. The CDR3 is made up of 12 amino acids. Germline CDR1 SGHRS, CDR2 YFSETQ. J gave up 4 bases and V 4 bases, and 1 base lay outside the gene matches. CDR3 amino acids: CASSRQGYGYTF. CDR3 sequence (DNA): TGCGCCAGCAGCCGACAGGGCTATGGCTACACCTTC.

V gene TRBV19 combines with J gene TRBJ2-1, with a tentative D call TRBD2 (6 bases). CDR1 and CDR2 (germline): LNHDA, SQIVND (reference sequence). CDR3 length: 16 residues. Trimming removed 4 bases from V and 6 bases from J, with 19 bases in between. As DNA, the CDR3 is TGTGCCAGTAGTAGGATCCCTCCGCGGGAAGGCAATGAGCAGTTCTTC. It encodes CASSRIPPREGNEQFF.

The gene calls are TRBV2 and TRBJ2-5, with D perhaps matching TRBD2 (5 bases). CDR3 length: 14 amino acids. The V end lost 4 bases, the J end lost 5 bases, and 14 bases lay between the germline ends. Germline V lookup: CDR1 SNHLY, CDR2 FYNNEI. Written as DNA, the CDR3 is TGTGCCAGCAGTGTGGCACTAGGACGGGAGACCCAGTACTTC. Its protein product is CASSVALGRETQYF. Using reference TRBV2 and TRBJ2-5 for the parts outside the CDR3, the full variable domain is EPEVTQTPSHQVTQMGQEVILRCVPISNHLYFYWYRQILGQKVEFLVSFYNNEISEKSEIFDDQFSVERPDGSNFTLKIRSTKLEDSAMYFCASSVALGRETQYFGPGTRLLVL.

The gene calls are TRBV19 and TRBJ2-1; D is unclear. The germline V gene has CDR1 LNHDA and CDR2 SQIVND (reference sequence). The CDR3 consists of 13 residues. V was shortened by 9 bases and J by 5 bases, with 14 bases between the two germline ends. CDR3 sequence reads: CASTSPPHNEQFF. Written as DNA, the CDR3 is TGTGCCAGCACCTCTCCTCCCCACAATGAGCAGTTCTTC. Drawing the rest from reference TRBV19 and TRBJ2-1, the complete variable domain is DGGITQSPKYLFRKEGQNVTLSCEQNLNHDAMYWYRQDPGQGLRLIYYSQIVNDFQKGDIAEGYSVSREKKESFPLTVTSAQKNPTAFYLCASTSPPHNEQFFGPGTRLTVL.

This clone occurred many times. DNA of the CDR3: TGTGCCACCAGCAGTCAGAGGGGACAAACGGGCTACACCTTC. The encoded protein is CATSSQRGQTGYTF. This chain links TRBV15 with TRBJ1-2, with TRBD1 as a possible D gene (6 bases). The CDR3 contains 14 residues. The V end lost 3 bases, the J end lost 8 bases, and 16 bases lay between the germline ends. Germline values: CDR1 LNHNV, CDR2 YYDKDF (reference sequence). Based on the CDR3 plus reference TRBV15 and TRBJ1-2, the full variable domain is DAMVIQNPRYQVTQFGKPVTLSCSQTLNHNVMYWYQQKSSQAPKLLFHYYDKDFNNEADTPDNFQSRRPNTSFCFLDIRSPGLGDTAMYLCATSSQRGQTGYTFGSGTRLTVV.

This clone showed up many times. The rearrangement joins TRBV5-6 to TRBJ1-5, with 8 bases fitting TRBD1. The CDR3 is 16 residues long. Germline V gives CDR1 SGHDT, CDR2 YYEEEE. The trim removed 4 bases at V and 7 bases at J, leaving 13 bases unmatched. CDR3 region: CASSPWDQGAGQPQHF. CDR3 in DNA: TGTGCCAGCAGCCCGTGGGATCAGGGGGCAGGACAGCCCCAGCATTTT.